Here is one TCR beta chain with its context. The CDR3 has 15 residues. CDR1 is LNHDA and CDR2 is SQIVND in the germline V gene (reference sequence). V was pared by 6 bases and J by 1 base, with 5 bases of the junction left unmatched. The authors' processing: By means of reference gene primer amplification, nucleated cell counts were estimated. Some clones are missing from TCRdb's copy, which holds only in-frame ones; the method was immunoSEQ multiplex PCR. For V, J and clone size, that table is used; D and trimming come from the DNA. This repertoire shows 250,000 to 300,000 clones, roughly 86% found once; its top ten account for 1.5% to 2%. Clinical histories supplied by participants themselves formed the basis of cohort assignment. Two negative PCRs, clearance, or symptom resolution characterized the recovered Cohort 3 donors. This record belongs to a study of blood T cell repertoires in COVID-19. At the level of the study: Some COVID-19 samples were acute and others convalescent; all came from the United States, Italy and Spain.

This receptor was obtained from a woman aged 60-75 years who had recovered from COVID-19. This chain connects TRBV19 to TRBJ1-5, with 8 nucleotides matching TRBD1. The sample consisted of PBMCs or T cells enriched from blood (not recorded which). The CDR3 DNA follows: TGTGCCAGTAGACTCACAGGGGGGAGCAATCAGCCCCAGCATTTT. Encoded protein: CASRLTGGSNQPQHF.